These T cell receptor beta chains were read from a single sample in a study of blood T cell repertoires in COVID-19. Clones were read by immunoSEQ multiplex PCR, and TCRdb kept only the in-frame ones, dropping some. Here the sample spans some 400,000 clones, more than 70% being singletons. The specimen sequenced was peripheral blood. The origin of the receptors is a woman in her twenties or thirties with COVID-19, enrolled during active disease. Each CDR3 is given with its conserved first and last residue. D genes are given only for firm matches. Some rows mark clone size as missing; the rest say once, few, many or name a class of expanded clone.

TRBJ2-3	TRBD2	NA	TRBV30	CAARRLAGTDTQYF	TGTGCCGCCCGACGGCTAGCGGGCACAGATACGCAGTATTTT
TRBJ2-7	NA	NA	TRBV15	CATSRDRGGGALQYF	TGTGCCACCAGCAGAGATCGGGGTGGGGGCGCGCTGCAGTACTTC
TRBJ2-1	TRBD2	NA	TRBV11-2	CASSAPGRSSYNEQFF	TGTGCCAGCAGCGCGCCCGGGAGGAGCTCCTACAATGAGCAGTTCTTC
TRBJ2-2	TRBD1	NA	TRBV18	CASLGPGGANTGELFF	TGTGCCAGCCTTGGTCCAGGGGGAGCGAACACCGGGGAGCTGTTTTTT
TRBJ2-7	NA	NA	TRBV12-2	CASRSGGAGLAGQQYF	TGTGCAAGTCGCTCAGGGGGGGCGGGGCTAGCGGGCCAGCAGTACTTC
TRBJ1-1	NA	NA	TRBV7-9	CASSLAAGNTEAFF	TGTGCCAGCAGCTTAGCGGCAGGGAACACTGAAGCTTTCTTT
TRBJ2-2	TRBD1	NA	TRBV30	CAWDRQGSTGELFF	TGTGCCTGGGACCGACAGGGAAGCACCGGGGAGCTGTTTTTT
TRBJ2-5	NA	once	TRBV7-2	CASSRDFERETQYF	TGTGCCAGCAGTCGGGACTTTGAGAGGGAGACCCAGTACTTC
TRBJ2-3	TRBD1	NA	TRBV10-3	CAISESQQGATSTDTQYF	TGTGCCATCAGTGAGTCACAACAGGGGGCGACTAGCACAGATACGCAGTATTTT
TRBJ1-5	TRBD1	NA	TRBV29-1	CSVRDRGQPQHF	TGCAGCGTCCGGGACAGGGGGCAGCCCCAGCATTTT
TRBJ1-2	TRBD1	NA	TRBV4-3	CASSPGQGPANYGYTF	TGCGCCAGCTCCCCGGGACAGGGACCTGCTAACTATGGCTACACCTTC
TRBJ2-7	TRBD2	NA	TRBV5-1	CASSLEAGALDEQYF	TGCGCCAGCAGCTTGGAAGCGGGAGCACTCGACGAGCAGTACTTC
TRBJ1-1	TRBD1	NA	TRBV19	CASSPHPGTGGWLTEAFF	TGTGCCAGTAGTCCCCATCCCGGGACAGGGGGGTGGTTAACTGAAGCTTTCTTT
TRBJ1-2	TRBD1	NA	TRBV28	CASSPTGTGGYGYTF	TGTGCCAGCAGTCCAACTGGGACAGGGGGATATGGCTACACCTTC
TRBJ2-7	NA	NA	TRBV30	CAWSGVRDEQYF	TGTGCCTGGTCGGGGGTAAGGGACGAGCAGTACTTC
TRBJ2-5	TRBD2	NA	TRBV7-6	CASSLPSGRGETQYF	TGTGCCAGCAGCTTACCTAGCGGGAGGGGGGAGACCCAGTACTTC
TRBJ1-3	NA	NA	TRBV7-2	CASSLAGRGNTIYF	TGTGCCAGCAGCTTAGCGGGGCGCGGAAACACCATATATTTT
TRBJ2-5	NA	NA	TRBV30	CARSSGGIQETQYF	TGTGCCCGCAGTTCTGGGGGGATCCAAGAGACCCAGTACTTC
TRBJ1-2	TRBD1	NA	TRBV15	CATSREIMQGGYGYTF	TGTGCCACCAGCAGAGAGATAATGCAGGGGGGCTATGGCTACACCTTC
TRBJ2-2	TRBD2	NA	TRBV6-5	CASSYLAGVNGELFF	TGTGCCAGCAGTTACCTAGCGGGAGTCAACGGGGAGCTGTTTTTT
TRBJ2-7	NA	NA	TRBV5-1	CASSSTRSYEQYF	TGCGCCAGCAGCTCGACTAGATCCTACGAGCAGTACTTC
TRBJ2-7	NA	NA	TRBV7-9	CASSLVQGRGEQYF	TGTGCCAGCAGCTTAGTCCAGGGAAGGGGGGAGCAGTACTTC
TRBJ2-3	TRBD1	NA	TRBV6-5	CASKDRSDTDTQYF	TGTGCCAGCAAGGACAGGAGTGACACAGATACGCAGTATTTT
TRBJ2-3	NA	NA	TRBV25-1	CASSDPLAGRGTDTQYF	TGTGCCAGCAGCGACCCTCTGGCGGGACGGGGCACAGATACGCAGTATTTT
TRBJ2-3	NA	few	TRBV18	CASSPQVYRDTDTQYF	TGTGCCAGCTCACCACAGGTTTACAGGGACACAGATACGCAGTATTTT
TRBJ1-5	NA	NA	TRBV28	CASSPVQGKGNQPQHF	TGTGCCAGCAGCCCTGTGCAGGGGAAGGGTAATCAGCCCCAGCATTTT
TRBJ1-2	TRBD1	NA	TRBV7-2	CASSRDRIYGYTF	TGTGCCAGCAGCCGGGACAGGATCTATGGCTACACCTTC
TRBJ2-7	TRBD2	NA	TRBV6-1	CASSEVAGLYEQYF	TGTGCCAGCAGTGAGGTAGCGGGTCTCTACGAGCAGTACTTC
TRBJ2-5	NA	NA	TRBV5-4	CASSFRGTRGETQYF	TGTGCCAGCAGCTTTCGGGGGACCCGGGGGGAGACCCAGTACTTC
TRBJ2-1	NA	NA	TRBV6-5	CASSPAFGNEQFF	TGTGCCAGCAGTCCCGCTTTCGGGAATGAGCAGTTCTTC
TRBJ1-2	TRBD1	NA	TRBV6-5	CASTPGQGDYGYTF	TGTGCCAGCACCCCGGGACAGGGGGACTATGGCTACACCTTC
TRBJ2-2	TRBD2	NA	TRBV7-2	CASSLWSGGGVGELFF	TGTGCCAGCAGCTTGTGGTCGGGAGGCGGGGTCGGGGAGCTGTTTTTT
TRBJ1-3	NA	NA	TRBV5-5	CASSLAPNSGNTIYF	TGTGCCAGCAGCTTGGCGCCTAACTCTGGAAACACCATATATTTT
TRBJ1-6	NA	NA	TRBV9	CASSVAETRSPLHF	TGTGCCAGCAGCGTAGCGGAGACTCGTTCACCCCTCCACTTT
TRBJ2-1	TRBD2	NA	TRBV19	CASSIGTSGAEQFF	TGTGCCAGTAGTATTGGCACTAGCGGAGCTGAGCAGTTCTTC
TRBJ2-7	NA	NA	TRBV11-2	CASSLVDGLYEQYF	TGTGCCAGCAGCTTAGTAGACGGACTCTACGAGCAGTACTTC
TRBJ1-6	TRBD1	NA	TRBV19	CASSYSPGQGTPSLHF	TGTGCCAGTAGTTACTCCCCGGGACAGGGGACCCCATCCCTCCACTTT
TRBJ2-2	NA	NA	TRBV6-5	CASSSLQGGGTGELFF	TGTGCCAGCAGTTCCCTACAGGGGGGGGGCACCGGGGAGCTGTTTTTT
TRBJ1-1	TRBD1	NA	TRBV27	CASSLSMTGVKNTEAFF	TGTGCCAGCAGTTTATCGATGACAGGGGTGAAAAACACTGAAGCTTTCTTT
TRBJ2-1	NA	NA	TRBV3-1/TRBV3-2	CASSQTAVKFF	TGTGCCAGCAGCCAAACCGCGGTTAAGTTCTTC
TRBJ1-1	NA	NA	TRBV7-2	CASSLAAGANEAFF	TGTGCCAGCAGCTTAGCAGCGGGGGCCAATGAAGCTTTCTTT
TRBJ1-2	TRBD1	NA	TRBV3-1/TRBV3-2	CASSQATGTGGSGYTF	TGTGCCAGCAGCCAAGCCACCGGGACAGGGGGCTCTGGCTACACCTTC
TRBJ2-7	TRBD1	NA	TRBV9	CASSVAAGTGLQQTYEQYF	TGTGCCAGCAGCGTAGCCGCCGGGACAGGCCTACAACAAACGTACGAGCAGTACTTC
TRBJ2-3	TRBD1	NA	TRBV4-3	CASSQDRGQGADTQYF	TGCGCCAGCAGCCAAGATAGGGGACAGGGGGCAGATACGCAGTATTTT
TRBJ1-3	NA	NA	TRBV30	CAWRATGFGNTIYF	TGTGCCTGGAGGGCTACAGGGTTTGGAAACACCATATATTTT
TRBJ2-7	TRBD1	NA	TRBV4-2	CASSRSDRGSSYEQYF	TGTGCCAGCAGCCGCTCCGACAGGGGGTCGTCCTACGAGCAGTACTTC